The present T cell receptor (beta chain) was sequenced within a study of shared clonotypes between healthy human individuals. The wider study: With ages of 18 to 49, the donors were two women and a few men.

Investigators spread the genomic DNA of each subset evenly over several immunoSEQ plates. Clones were sequenced by immunoSEQ multiplex PCR, and TCRdb holds only the in-frame ones, with some missing. The sample has about 2,100,000 clones; approximately 94% are singletons. The CDR3 extends over 15 amino acids. V was trimmed by 2 bases and J by 5 bases, leaving 16 bases between them. Per germline, CDR1 SGHNT and CDR2 YYREEE (reference sequence). CD45RO negativity and positive selection for CCR7 defined naive CD8 cells, a population that excluded terminally differentiated effector memory CD45RA+ cells. Specimen: naive CD8+ T cells from PBMCs. The V call is TRBV5-4, the J call TRBJ2-5; D possibly matches TRBD1 or TRBD2 (6 bases each). The TCR originated in a man between 18 and 35 years old in good health. Some clones in this sample may be carry-over from other donors' samples. CDR3 in DNA: TGTGCCAGCAGCTTAAAACGGGAGAGGGGGGAGACCCAGTACTTC. It yields the protein CASSLKRERGETQYF.